These T cell receptor beta chains were read from a single sample in a study of post-analysis software for immune sequencing data. Each CDR3 protein is one row after TCRdb ran MiXCR on the PCR reads. Among 380,000 or so distinct CDR3 sequences listed, roughly 35% were seen once. The specimen was blood. The source of these receptors is a girl between 5 and 17 years old with multiple sclerosis. Each CDR3 is given without its conserved first and last residue.

J,V,CDR3
TRBJ2-7,TRBV5-1,ASSFFAGTYEQY
TRBJ1-4,TRBV12-3/TRBV12-4,ASSTGNTNEKLF
-,TRBV6-1,ASSRADEQY
TRBJ2-5,TRBV11-2,ASSQNSGGVQETQY
TRBJ2-7,TRBV4-3,ASSQDRQYPGYEQY
TRBJ2-3,TRBV4-1,ASSQGLTGTDTQY
TRBJ2-1,TRBV12-3/TRBV12-4,ASRLGIGSSYNEQF
TRBJ2-7,TRBV7-2,ASRSFVGQGTYEQY
TRBJ2-6,TRBV10-3,AISESKVTQSIGANVLT
TRBJ2-3,TRBV15,ATSTRLAGSADTQY
TRBJ1-5,TRBV2,ASSRTGDKSQPQH
TRBJ2-7,TRBV27,ASSLRGRLYEQY